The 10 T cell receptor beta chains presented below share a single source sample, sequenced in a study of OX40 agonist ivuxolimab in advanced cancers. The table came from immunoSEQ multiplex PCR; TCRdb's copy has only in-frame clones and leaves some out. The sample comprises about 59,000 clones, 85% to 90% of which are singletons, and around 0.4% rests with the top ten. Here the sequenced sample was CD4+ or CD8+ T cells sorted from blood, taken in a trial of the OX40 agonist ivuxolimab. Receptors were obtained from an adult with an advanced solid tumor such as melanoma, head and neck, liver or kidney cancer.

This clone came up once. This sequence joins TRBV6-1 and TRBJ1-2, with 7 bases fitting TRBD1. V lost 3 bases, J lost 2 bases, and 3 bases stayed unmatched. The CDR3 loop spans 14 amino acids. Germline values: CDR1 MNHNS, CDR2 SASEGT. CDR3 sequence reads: CASSEGQRNYGYTF. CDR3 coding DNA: TGTGCCAGCAGTGAGGGACAGAGAAACTATGGCTACACCTTC.

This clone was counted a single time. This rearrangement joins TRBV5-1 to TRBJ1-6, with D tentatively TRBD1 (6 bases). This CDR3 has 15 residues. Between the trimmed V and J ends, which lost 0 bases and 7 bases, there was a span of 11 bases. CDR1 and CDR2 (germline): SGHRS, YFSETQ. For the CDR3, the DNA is TGCGCCAGCAGCTTGGCTCAGGGGCGAAATTCACCCCTCCACTTT. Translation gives CASSLAQGRNSPLHF.

CDR3 coding DNA: TGTGCCGGTAAAGGGGGTAGCTCCTATAATTCACCCCTCCACTTT. This encodes CAGKGGSSYNSPLHF. The gene calls are TRBV30 and TRBJ1-6, with a weak D call TRBD1 (6 bases). Germline CDR1 GTSNPN, CDR2 SVGIG (reference sequence). CDR3 length equals 15 residues. V was trimmed by 8 bases and J by 0 bases, leaving 14 bases between them.

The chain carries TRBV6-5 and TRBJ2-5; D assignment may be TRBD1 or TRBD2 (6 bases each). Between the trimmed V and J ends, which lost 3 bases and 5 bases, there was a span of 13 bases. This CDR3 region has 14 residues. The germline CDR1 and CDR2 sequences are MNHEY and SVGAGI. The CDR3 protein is CASSYFGGMETQYF. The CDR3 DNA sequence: TGTGCCAGCAGTTATTTCGGGGGCATGGAGACCCAGTACTTC.

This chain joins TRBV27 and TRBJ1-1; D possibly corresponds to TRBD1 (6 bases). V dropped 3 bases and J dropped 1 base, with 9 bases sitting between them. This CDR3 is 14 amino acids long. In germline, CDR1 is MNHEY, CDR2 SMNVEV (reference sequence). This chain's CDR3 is CASSFSGANTEAFF. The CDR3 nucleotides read TGTGCCAGCAGTTTTTCAGGGGCGAACACTGAAGCTTTCTTT.

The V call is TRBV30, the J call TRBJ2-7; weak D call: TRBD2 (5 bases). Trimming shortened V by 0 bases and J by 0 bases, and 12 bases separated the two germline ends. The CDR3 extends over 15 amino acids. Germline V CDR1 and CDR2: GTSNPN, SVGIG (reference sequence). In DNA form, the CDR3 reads TGTGCCTGGAGTGTTTGGCCGGGAAGCTCCTACGAGCAGTACTTC. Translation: CAWSVWPGSSYEQYF.

Here the CDR3 DNA reads TGTGCCAGTAGTAACAGGCCTCCCTACGAGCAGTACTTC. Translated, it gives CASSNRPPYEQYF. The chain combines TRBV19 with TRBJ2-7; D is possibly TRBD1 (5 bases). The CDR3 is 13 amino acids. CDR1 is LNHDA, CDR2 SQIVND, per germline (reference sequence). V was shortened by 4 bases and J by 2 bases, with 9 bases between the two germline ends. Variable domain in full (rest from reference TRBV19 and TRBJ2-7): DGGITQSPKYLFRKEGQNVTLSCEQNLNHDAMYWYRQDPGQGLRLIYYSQIVNDFQKGDIAEGYSVSREKKESFPLTVTSAQKNPTAFYLCASSNRPPYEQYFGPGTRLTVT.

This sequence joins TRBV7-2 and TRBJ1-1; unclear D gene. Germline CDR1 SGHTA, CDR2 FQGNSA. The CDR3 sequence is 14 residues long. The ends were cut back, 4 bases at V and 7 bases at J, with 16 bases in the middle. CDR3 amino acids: CASSSRTRSGEAFF. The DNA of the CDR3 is TGTGCCAGCAGCTCACGGACCAGAAGTGGTGAAGCTTTCTTT.

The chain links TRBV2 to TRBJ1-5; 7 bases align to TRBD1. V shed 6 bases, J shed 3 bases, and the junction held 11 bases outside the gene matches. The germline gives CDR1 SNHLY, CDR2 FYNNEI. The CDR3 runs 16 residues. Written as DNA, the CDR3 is TGTGCCAGCAGCAAAAGGGGGCTTAAGATCAATCAGCCCCAGCATTTT. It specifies CASSKRGLKINQPQHF.

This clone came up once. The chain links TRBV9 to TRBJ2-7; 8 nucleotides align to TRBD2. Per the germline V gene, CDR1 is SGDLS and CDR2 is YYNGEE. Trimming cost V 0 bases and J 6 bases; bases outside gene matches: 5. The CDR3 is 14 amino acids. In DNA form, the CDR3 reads TGTGCCAGCAGCGTAGTAAGCGGGAGAGGCGAGCAGTACTTC. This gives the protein CASSVVSGRGEQYF.